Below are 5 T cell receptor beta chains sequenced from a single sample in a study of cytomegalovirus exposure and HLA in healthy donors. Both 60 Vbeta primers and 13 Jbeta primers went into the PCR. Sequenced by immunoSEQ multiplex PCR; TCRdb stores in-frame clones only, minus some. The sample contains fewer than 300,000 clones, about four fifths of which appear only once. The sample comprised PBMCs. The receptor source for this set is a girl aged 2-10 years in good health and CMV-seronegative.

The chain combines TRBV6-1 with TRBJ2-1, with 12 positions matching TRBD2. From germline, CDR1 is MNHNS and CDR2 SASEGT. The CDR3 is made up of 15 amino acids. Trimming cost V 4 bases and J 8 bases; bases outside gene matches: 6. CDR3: CASSVWRTSGDEQFF. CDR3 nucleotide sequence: TGTGCCAGCAGTGTTTGGAGGACTAGCGGGGATGAGCAGTTCTTC.

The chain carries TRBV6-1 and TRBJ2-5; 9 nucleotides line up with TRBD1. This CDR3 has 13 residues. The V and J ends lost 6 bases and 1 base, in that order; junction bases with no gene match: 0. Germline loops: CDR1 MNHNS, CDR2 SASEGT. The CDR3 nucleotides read TGTGCCAGCAGGGACAGGGGCCAAGAGACCCAGTACTTC. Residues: CASRDRGQETQYF.

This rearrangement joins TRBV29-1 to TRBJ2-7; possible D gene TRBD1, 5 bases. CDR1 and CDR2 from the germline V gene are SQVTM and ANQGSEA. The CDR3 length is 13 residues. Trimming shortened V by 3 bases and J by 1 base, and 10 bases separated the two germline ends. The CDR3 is CSVESDKSYEQYF. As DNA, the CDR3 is TGCAGCGTTGAGTCGGACAAGTCCTACGAGCAGTACTTC.

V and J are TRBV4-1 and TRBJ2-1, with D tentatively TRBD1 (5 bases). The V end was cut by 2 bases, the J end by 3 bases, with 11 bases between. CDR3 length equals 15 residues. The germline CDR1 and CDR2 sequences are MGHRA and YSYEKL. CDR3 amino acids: CASSQSQDNYNEQFF. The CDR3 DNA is TGCGCCAGCAGCCAATCCCAGGACAACTACAATGAGCAGTTCTTC.

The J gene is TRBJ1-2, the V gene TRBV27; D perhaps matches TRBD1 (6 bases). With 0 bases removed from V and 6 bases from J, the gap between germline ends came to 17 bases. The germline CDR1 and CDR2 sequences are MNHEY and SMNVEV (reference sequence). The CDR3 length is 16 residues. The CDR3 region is CASSLSFSQGRDGYTF. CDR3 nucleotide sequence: TGTGCCAGCAGTTTATCGTTTTCACAGGGTAGAGATGGCTACACCTTC.